This T cell receptor (beta chain) originates from a study of graft-versus-host responses after intestinal transplantation. On the study more broadly: All recipients were transplanted with multivisceral, liver-intestinal, or isolated intestinal grafts.

Turning to this clone: The antigen remains undetermined.

The germline CDR1 and CDR2 sequences are SEHNR and FQNEAQ (reference sequence). Trimming stripped 1 base from V and 2 bases from J, with 6 bases between. This CDR3 is built from 13 residues. The repertoire was sequenced with immunoSEQ multiplex PCR; TCRdb's copy has only in-frame clones and lacks some. This sample has around 49,000 clones, with 70% to 90% found just once. The sequence was collected from a human donor who was the organ donor for an intestinal transplant. V usage is TRBV7-9 and J usage is TRBJ2-7; no firm D call. Sequencing was performed on unstimulated CD4+ T cells sorted from spleen or lymph node cells, taken before transplant. Here the CDR3 DNA reads TGTGCCAGCAGCTTAGTGTCTGCCTACGAGCAGTACTTC. Amino acid sequence: CASSLVSAYEQYF.